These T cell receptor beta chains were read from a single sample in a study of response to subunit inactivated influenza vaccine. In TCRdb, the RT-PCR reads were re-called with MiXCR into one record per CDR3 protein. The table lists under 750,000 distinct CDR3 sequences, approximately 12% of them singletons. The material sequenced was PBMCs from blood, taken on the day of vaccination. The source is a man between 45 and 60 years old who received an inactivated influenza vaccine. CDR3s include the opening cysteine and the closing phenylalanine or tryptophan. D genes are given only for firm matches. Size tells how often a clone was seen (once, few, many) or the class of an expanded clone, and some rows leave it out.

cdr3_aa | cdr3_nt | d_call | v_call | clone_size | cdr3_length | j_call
CASSFDPSGGSSYNEQFF | TGTGCCAGCAGTTTTGATCCTAGCGGGGGTAGCTCCTACAATGAGCAGTTCTTC | TRBD2 | TRBV6-2/TRBV6-3 | few | 18 | TRBJ2-1
CASSKGTGGYHEQYF | TGTGCCAGCAGCAAAGGGACAGGGGGGTACCACGAGCAGTACTTC | TRBD1 | TRBV6-1 | NA | 15 | TRBJ2-7
CASSYRSIPWNTGELFF | TGTGCCAGCAGTTACCGATCCATCCCATGGAACACCGGGGAGCTGTTTTTT | NA | TRBV6-5 | many | 17 | TRBJ2-2
CASSQDTASGSYEQYF | TGTGCCAGCAGCCAAGATACGGCTAGCGGGAGCTACGAGCAGTACTTC | TRBD2 | TRBV4-2 | many | 16 | TRBJ2-7
CSARAVDSPGSYEQYF | TGCAGTGCTAGAGCTGTTGACAGCCCGGGCTCCTACGAGCAGTACTTC | NA | TRBV20-1 | few | 16 | TRBJ2-7
CASSSQGENTGELFF | TGTGCCAGCAGCTCACAGGGCGAAAACACCGGGGAGCTGTTTTTT | NA | TRBV4-2 | NA | 15 | TRBJ2-2
CASSYSGRPYEQYF | TGTGCCAGCAGTTACTCGGGCAGACCCTACGAGCAGTACTTC | NA | TRBV6-2/TRBV6-3 | few | 14 | TRBJ2-7
CSAQRTVNTEAFF | TGCAGTGCCCAAAGGACAGTGAACACTGAAGCTTTCTTT | NA | TRBV20-1 | few | 13 | TRBJ1-1
CASHLINQPQHF | TGTGCCAGCCACCTTATCAATCAGCCCCAGCATTTT | NA | TRBV6-1 | NA | 12 | TRBJ1-5
CASTSRDTQYF | TGTGCCAGCACCTCTCGGGATACGCAGTATTTT | NA | TRBV6-2/TRBV6-3 | NA | 11 | TRBJ2-3
CASSLGPGRTQETQYF | TGTGCCAGCAGCTTAGGGCCAGGGAGGACACAAGAGACCCAGTACTTC | NA | TRBV5-6 | NA | 16 | TRBJ2-5
CASSQLAGNTGELFF | TGTGCCAGCTCACAACTAGCGGGTAACACCGGGGAGCTGTTTTTT | TRBD2 | TRBV18 | few | 15 | TRBJ2-2
CASRTESASPYEQYF | TGTGCCAGCAGAACAGAGTCGGCATCCCCCTACGAGCAGTACTTC | NA | TRBV28 | NA | 15 | TRBJ2-7
CASTSGGGEQFF | TGTGCCAGCACCTCGGGGGGAGGTGAGCAGTTCTTC | TRBD2 | TRBV6-2/TRBV6-3 | NA | 12 | TRBJ2-1
CASRAGRWETQYF | TGTGCCAGCCGGGCAGGGAGGTGGGAGACCCAGTACTTC | NA | TRBV28 | many | 13 | TRBJ2-5
CASSLRPSETQYF | TGTGCCAGCAGTTTAAGGCCTAGCGAGACCCAGTACTTC | NA | TRBV27 | NA | 13 | TRBJ2-5
CASSYSVTPRRQETQYF | TGTGCCAGCAGTTATAGCGTGACTCCTCGCCGCCAAGAGACCCAGTACTTC | NA | TRBV27 | NA | 17 | TRBJ2-5
CAILPRRGDRAYEQYF | TGTGCCATCCTACCGAGGAGGGGGGACAGGGCCTACGAGCAGTACTTC | TRBD1 | TRBV28 | NA | 16 | TRBJ2-7
CSARWRTGLAGVNEQFF | TGCAGTGCTAGGTGGAGGACGGGACTAGCGGGAGTTAATGAGCAGTTCTTC | TRBD2 | TRBV20-1 | NA | 17 | TRBJ2-1
CASSPAQTGVNGYTF | TGTGCCAGCTCACCTGCACAAACAGGGGTCAATGGCTACACCTTC | TRBD1 | TRBV18 | NA | 15 | TRBJ1-2
CSVEVKGKNTEAFF | TGCAGCGTTGAAGTTAAGGGGAAGAACACTGAAGCTTTCTTT | NA | TRBV29-1 | few | 14 | TRBJ1-1
CASSTDREETQYF | TGTGCCAGCAGCACAGACAGGGAAGAGACCCAGTACTTC | TRBD1 | TRBV7-9 | NA | 13 | TRBJ2-5
CASSQGWASGDTQYF | TGCGCCAGCAGCCAAGGCTGGGCCTCCGGAGATACGCAGTATTTT | NA | TRBV4-1 | NA | 15 | TRBJ2-3
CASSYSSAPLAGRGDYEQYF | TGTGCCAGCAGTTACTCGAGCGCTCCGCTAGCGGGCAGGGGAGACTACGAGCAGTACTTC | TRBD2 | TRBV6-2/TRBV6-3 | NA | 20 | TRBJ2-7
CASSQSMISGANVLTF | TGCGCCAGCAGCCAGAGTATGATCTCTGGGGCCAACGTCCTGACTTTC | NA | TRBV5-1 | NA | 16 | TRBJ2-6
CASSHPGGSGGSYNEQFF | TGTGCCAGCAGCCACCCCGGGGGTAGCGGGGGGTCCTACAATGAGCAGTTCTTC | TRBD2 | TRBV3-1 | few | 18 | TRBJ2-1
CASSAVGHVTDTQYF | TGTGCCAGCAGCGCAGTGGGCCATGTCACAGATACGCAGTATTTT | NA | TRBV7-2 | many | 15 | TRBJ2-3
CASSLLASGYNEQFF | TGCGCCAGCAGCTTACTGGCTTCGGGTTACAATGAGCAGTTCTTC | NA | TRBV5-1 | NA | 15 | TRBJ2-1
CSAGRTTKETQYF | TGCAGTGCAGGGAGGACGACCAAAGAGACCCAGTACTTC | NA | TRBV20-1 | few | 13 | TRBJ2-5